The 31 T cell receptor beta chains listed next were all sequenced from one sample in a study of CD8 T cells in ankylosing spondylitis (dated by TCRdb to about 2017). Their specific antigens are unknown. The library relied on 5' RACE. For sequencing, an Illumina HiSeq 2500 was employed. TCRdb's own reprocessing of the public reads used fastp at Q25 and MiXCR and kept productive beta chains. Merged by CDR3 protein, the rows form single entries marked with the most common genes and DNA. The sample table contains roughly 700,000 distinct CDR3 sequences; only one count was recorded for under 20% of them. Around 19% of the sample is taken by the ten largest. What the research found in general, with its limitations: A TCR beta motif of several highly homologous amino acid variants appeared characteristic of blood from ankylosing spondylitis patients.

The sample was blood, either unsorted or a sorted T cell fraction (not recorded which). These receptors were obtained from a male donor with ankylosing spondylitis.

In its sample, this clonotype was seen many times. The chain joins TRBV18 to TRBJ2-1, with D maybe TRBD1 (5 bases). Germline V gives CDR1 KGHSH, CDR2 LQKENI. The CDR3 length is 16 residues. Trimming took off 2 bases at V and 6 bases at J, with 17 bases between the two ends. The CDR3 DNA follows: TGTGCCAGCTCACCAACTAATGTCAACCAGGGCAATGAGCAGTTCTTC. Translation: CASSPTNVNQGNEQFF.

J is TRBJ2-2 and V is TRBV12-3 or TRBV12-4; D call uncertain. V lost 5 bases, J lost 9 bases, and 7 bases lay in between. CDR3 length: 11 amino acids. The chain's CDR3 is CASSTRWELFF. In nucleotides, the CDR3 is TGTGCCAGCAGTACCCGCTGGGAGCTGTTTTTT.

The rearrangement links TRBV7-9 to TRBJ2-5, with 7 bases fitting TRBD2. The V gene end was trimmed by 10 bases and the J gene end by 3 bases; junction bases not matched to a gene: 2. This CDR3 contains 11 residues. The germline gives CDR1 SEHNR, CDR2 FQNEAQ (reference sequence). The CDR3, as DNA: TGTGCCACGGGACTAAAAGAGACCCAGTACTTC. This codes for CATGLKETQYF. The full variable domain, in which reference TRBV7-9 and TRBJ2-5 provide the parts outside the CDR3, is DTGVSQNPRHKITKRGQNVTFRCDPISEHNRLYWYRQTLGQGPEFLTYFQNEAQLEKSRLLSDRFSAERPKGSFSTLEIQRTEQGDSAMYLCATGLKETQYFGPGTRLLVL.

In its sample, this clonotype was seen a few times. The chain joins TRBV20-1 to TRBJ2-5; 7 nucleotides match TRBD1. The V segment lost 3 bases and the J segment 2 bases; nucleotides outside the gene matches: 18. The CDR3 is made up of 18 amino acids. Germline CDR1 DFQATT, CDR2 SNEGSKA (reference sequence). The DNA for the CDR3 is TGCAGTGCTAGCCCCAAATTTAACCGGGACAGCCTTCAAGAGACCCAGTACTTC. Its translation is CSASPKFNRDSLQETQYF.

This clonotype was found a few times. The chain uses TRBV20-1 and TRBJ2-2; D uncertain. Germline-derived CDR1 and CDR2 are DFQATT and SNEGSKA (reference sequence). The germline V and J ends were trimmed by 0 bases and 0 bases, with 11 bases remaining between them. The CDR3 runs 16 residues. This CDR3 reads CSARDGGGSNTGELFF. Here the CDR3 DNA reads TGCAGTGCTAGAGATGGTGGCGGATCGAACACCGGGGAGCTGTTTTTT.

This sequence joins TRBV20-1 and TRBJ1-1; D is unresolved. Per germline, CDR1 DFQATT and CDR2 SNEGSKA (reference sequence). The CDR3 is made up of 13 amino acids. CDR3 residues: CSQREAGLTEAFF. DNA for the CDR3: TGCAGCCAGCGGGAGGCAGGACTAACTGAAGCTTTCTTT.

This clonotype was seen only a few times. The rearrangement links TRBV4-1 to TRBJ1-4, with D uncertain. The germline V gene encodes CDR1 MGHRA and CDR2 YSYEKL. The CDR3 is 15 residues long. V was shortened by 2 bases and J by 10 bases, with 17 bases between the two germline ends. The CDR3 region has the DNA TGCGCCAGCAGCCAAAACTACGAGCGCCTAACAAAACTGTTTTTT. It is translated as CASSQNYERLTKLFF.

The V call is TRBV5-1, the J call TRBJ1-6, with unresolved D. The CDR3 runs to 15 residues. V lost 3 bases, J lost 8 bases, and 15 bases lay in between. In germline, CDR1 is SGHRS, CDR2 YFSETQ. CDR3 DNA: TGCGCCAGCAGCTCTACGCAACACCCTTATTCACCCCTCCACTTT. It codes for CASSSTQHPYSPLHF.

This clonotype was seen only a few times. V and J are TRBV19 and TRBJ1-6; 10 positions agree with TRBD1. Germline CDR1 LNHDA, CDR2 SQIVND (reference sequence). The CDR3 is made up of 14 amino acids. V was pared by 5 bases and J by 10 bases, with 5 bases of the junction left unmatched. The CDR3 loop reads CASSRQGAESPLHF. CDR3 sequence (DNA): TGTGCCAGTAGTCGACAGGGGGCGGAATCACCCCTCCACTTT.

This clonotype was seen more than once but under ten times. The chain combines TRBV4-1 with TRBJ2-2; 9 positions agree with TRBD1. The germline gives CDR1 MGHRA, CDR2 YSYEKL. Trimming removed 1 base from V and 3 bases from J; junction bases left unmatched: 0. The CDR3 is made up of 15 amino acids. The CDR3: CASSQGDRDTGELFF. The DNA for the CDR3 is TGCGCCAGCAGCCAAGGGGACAGGGACACCGGGGAGCTGTTTTTT.

In this sample, this clonotype turned up a few times. J is TRBJ2-5 and V is TRBV7-2; weak D call: TRBD1 (6 bases). From germline, CDR1 is SGHTA and CDR2 FQGNSA. Trimming took off 6 bases at V and 3 bases at J, with 17 bases between the two ends. This CDR3 has 15 residues. CDR3 nucleotides: TGTGCCAGCAGGAGTACCGTACAGGGAAAAGAGACCCAGTACTTC. It codes for CASRSTVQGKETQYF.

This rearrangement joins TRBV5-1 to TRBJ1-4; TRBD1 agrees at 7 bases. The CDR3 is made up of 16 amino acids. V shed 0 bases, J shed 3 bases, and the junction held 5 bases outside the gene matches. Germline values: CDR1 SGHRS, CDR2 YFSETQ. This chain's CDR3 is CASSLGTGAANEKLFF. The CDR3 nucleotides read TGCGCCAGCAGCTTGGGTACAGGGGCCGCTAATGAAAAACTGTTTTTT.

This clonotype occurred many times. This chain links TRBV7-2 with TRBJ2-3; TRBD2 aligns across 12 bases. This CDR3 region has 17 residues. The trim removed 3 bases at V and 5 bases at J, leaving 9 bases unmatched. Germline CDR1 and CDR2: SGHTA and FQGNSA. The CDR3 protein is CASSFRLAGGQRDTQYF. The CDR3, as DNA: TGTGCCAGCAGCTTTCGTCTAGCGGGAGGGCAGAGAGATACGCAGTATTTT.

The chain links TRBV12-3 or TRBV12-4 to TRBJ2-7; weak D call: TRBD2 (5 bases). This CDR3 has 23 amino acids. The V end lost 8 bases, the J end lost 4 bases, and 45 bases lay between the germline ends. For the CDR3, the DNA is TGTGCCAGCGAAACAACTAGAGAGACCAAGCGGATACCTCTATGGCGGGCGTCTTACGAGCAGTACTTC. Translated, it gives CASETTRETKRIPLWRASYEQYF.

The gene calls are TRBV11-2 and TRBJ2-3; D remains ambiguous. Per germline, CDR1 SGHAT and CDR2 FQNNGV. The CDR3 contains 14 residues. V lost 3 bases to trimming and J lost 6 bases, with 13 bases between them. The CDR3 sequence is CASSLPILADTQYF. CDR3 nucleotides: TGTGCCAGCAGCTTGCCGATTCTCGCGGATACGCAGTATTTT. Together with reference TRBV11-2 and TRBJ2-3, the CDR3 gives the full variable domain: EAGVAQSPRYKIIEKRQSVAFWCNPISGHATLYWYQQILGQGPKLLIQFQNNGVVDDSQLPKDRFSAERLKGVDSTLKIQPAKLEDSAVYLCASSLPILADTQYFGPGTRLTVL.

This chain connects TRBV28 to TRBJ1-3; unclear D gene. Germline V CDR1 and CDR2: MDHEN, SYDVKM. V lost 3 bases and J 2 bases, leaving 5 bases between the germline ends. This CDR3 comprises 13 residues. The CDR3 spells CASSLYAGNTIYF. The CDR3 DNA reads as TGTGCCAGCAGTTTGTATGCTGGAAACACCATATATTTT.

This chain links TRBV7-9 with TRBJ2-7; no clear D. In germline, CDR1 is SEHNR, CDR2 FQNEAQ (reference sequence). The CDR3 sequence is 17 residues long. V lost 5 bases and J 0 bases, leaving 20 bases between the germline ends. CDR3 protein: CASSPTPLGLSSYEQYF. The CDR3 nucleotides are TGTGCCAGCAGCCCCACCCCCCTAGGGCTAAGCTCCTACGAGCAGTACTTC. Drawing the rest from reference TRBV7-9 and TRBJ2-7, the complete variable domain is DTGVSQNPRHKITKRGQNVTFRCDPISEHNRLYWYRQTLGQGPEFLTYFQNEAQLEKSRLLSDRFSAERPKGSFSTLEIQRTEQGDSAMYLCASSPTPLGLSSYEQYFGPGTRLTVT.

This clonotype was found a few times. V gene TRBV5-5 combines with J gene TRBJ2-2; D possibly corresponds to TRBD1 (6 bases). The V gene lost 0 bases and the J gene lost 3 bases, with 15 bases spanning the gap. This CDR3 is built from 17 residues. The germline CDR1 and CDR2 sequences are SGHKS and YYEKEE (reference sequence). This CDR3 reads CASSLESSGHYTGELFF. The DNA for the CDR3 is TGTGCCAGCAGCTTGGAATCCTCGGGACACTACACCGGGGAGCTGTTTTTT.

There are a few counts of this clonotype. This rearrangement joins TRBV4-1 to TRBJ1-1; a weak D match, TRBD1 (5 bases). The CDR3 runs 14 residues. From germline, CDR1 is MGHRA and CDR2 YSYEKL. V was clipped by 2 bases and J by 4 bases, with 11 bases between them. The CDR3 is CASSQLSGTTEAFF. CDR3 coding DNA: TGCGCCAGCAGCCAATTGAGTGGGACCACTGAAGCTTTCTTT.

In this sample, this clonotype turned up many times. This chain uses TRBV4-3 with TRBJ1-6; 9 positions agree with TRBD1. The CDR3 is made up of 14 amino acids. Germline values: CDR1 LGHNA, CDR2 YSLEER. V was pared by 5 bases and J by 10 bases, with 6 bases of the junction left unmatched. DNA of the CDR3: TGCGCCAGCAGCGGGGGGACAGGGTTCTCACCCCTCCACTTT. Amino acid sequence: CASSGGTGFSPLHF.

This clonotype was found a few times. This rearrangement joins TRBV2 to TRBJ2-6, with TRBD2 as a possible D gene (5 bases). CDR3 length: 14 amino acids. Germline loops: CDR1 SNHLY, CDR2 FYNNEI. Trimming removed 8 bases at V and 3 bases at J, with 11 bases between. Written as DNA, the CDR3 is TGTGCCAGCCTGGAGGTCGTTGGGGCCAACGTCCTGACTTTC. Its protein is CASLEVVGANVLTF.

This clonotype has more than one count but fewer than ten. The J gene is TRBJ2-7, the V gene TRBV11-1; 11 bases map to TRBD2. The CDR3 covers 18 residues. CDR1 and CDR2 (germline): SGHAT, FQDESV (reference sequence). V gave up 2 bases and J gave up 2 bases; unmatched junction bases: 11. The CDR3 nucleotides are TGTGCCAGCAGCTTATCCCTAGCGGGAGGTCTCTCTGCCTACGAGCAGTACTTC. Translating gives CASSLSLAGGLSAYEQYF.

The chain joins TRBV9 to TRBJ2-5; 8 bases align to TRBD1. CDR1 and CDR2 from the germline V gene are SGDLS and YYNGEE. The CDR3 spans 14 residues. Trimming at V came to 4 bases and at J to 5 bases, leaving 7 bases not matched to a gene. The CDR3 region has the DNA TGTGCCAGCAGCCCAGGGGGCGGGTTGGAGACCCAGTACTTC. This sequence encodes CASSPGGGLETQYF.

The V and J genes are TRBV4-2 and TRBJ1-5, with D uncertain. The V and J ends lost 3 bases and 0 bases respectively, with 6 bases between them. The CDR3 has 14 residues. Germline loops: CDR1 LGHNA, CDR2 YNFKEQ. The CDR3 spells CASSQGHSNQPQHF. The CDR3 DNA is TGTGCCAGCAGCCAGGGCCATAGCAATCAGCCCCAGCATTTT.

The chain joins TRBV20-1 to TRBJ2-1; D perhaps matches TRBD2 (6 bases). This CDR3 is 13 amino acids long. The V gene's germline CDR1 is DFQATT and CDR2 SNEGSKA (reference sequence). The CDR3 DNA reads as TGCGGAAAAGGGCAGGGTCCGGGGGATGAGCAGTTCTTC. It codes for CGKGQGPGDEQFF.

This clonotype was found many times. The rearrangement uses TRBV5-1 and TRBJ2-5; 8 nucleotides align to TRBD1. V was clipped by 5 bases and J by 5 bases; unmatched bases: 8. From germline, CDR1 is SGHRS and CDR2 YFSETQ. This CDR3 is built from 14 residues. This CDR3 reads CASRRRGLLETQYF. DNA of the CDR3: TGCGCCAGCAGACGCAGGGGGCTCCTGGAGACCCAGTACTTC.

A few counts support this clonotype. This rearrangement joins TRBV7-9 to TRBJ1-5; unclear D gene. With 6 bases removed from V and 2 bases from J, the gap between germline ends came to 14 bases. This CDR3 has 15 residues. Germline assignment: CDR1 SEHNR and CDR2 FQNEAQ (reference sequence). CDR3 coding DNA: TGTGCCAGCAGTCGGAGCGGGGAAGGCAATCAGCCCCAGCATTTT. It specifies CASSRSGEGNQPQHF.

CDR3 in DNA: TGTGCCAGCAGCTTACATCCGGCAGGACTATCCTACGAGCAGTACTTC. Residues: CASSLHPAGLSYEQYF. The V and J genes are TRBV7-2 and TRBJ2-7, with D maybe TRBD2 (6 bases). This CDR3 has 16 amino acids. The V end lost 2 bases, the J end lost 1 base, and 15 bases lay between the germline ends. CDR1 is SGHTA and CDR2 is FQGNSA in the germline V gene.

The CDR3 protein is CASSLGTGNLYEQYF. The CDR3 DNA reads as TGTGCCAGCAGCTTAGGGACAGGAAACCTTTACGAGCAGTACTTC. The chain links TRBV7-9 to TRBJ2-7, with 7 bases lining up with TRBD1. The trim removed 1 base at V and 4 bases at J, leaving 7 bases unmatched. The CDR3 sequence is 15 residues long. Germline V gene data show CDR1 as SEHNR and CDR2 as FQNEAQ (reference sequence).

The chain joins TRBV6-1 to TRBJ2-5; 8 positions agree with TRBD1. V lost 6 bases to trimming and J lost 2 bases; unmatched junction nucleotides: 8. The CDR3 covers 15 residues. Per germline, CDR1 MNHNS and CDR2 SASEGT. CDR3 amino acids: CASSPGQGLQETQYF. DNA of the CDR3: TGTGCCAGCAGCCCAGGACAGGGTCTACAAGAGACCCAGTACTTC.

This clonotype has only a few counts. The gene calls are TRBV6-2 or TRBV6-3 and TRBJ2-1, with 11 bases identical to TRBD2. Germline-derived CDR1 and CDR2 are MNHEY and SVGEGT. The V and J ends lost 7 bases and 10 bases, in that order; junction bases with no gene match: 3. The CDR3 runs to 12 residues. CDR3 DNA sequence: TGTGCCAGCACACTAGCGGGGGCAGAGCAGTTCTTC. Its protein is CASTLAGAEQFF.